This TCR beta chain was recorded in a study of response to subunit inactivated influenza vaccine. Study-level findings and limits: Few new T cells, the authors suggested, are recruited by each seasonal influenza vaccination.

This clonotype was counted a few times. Its antigen is still unknown. TCRdb recomputed calls from the RT-PCR reads with MiXCR, one row per CDR3 protein. Of around 300,000 distinct CDR3 sequences listed, roughly 22% are singletons. This CDR3 spans 14 amino acids. Trimming left V 5 bases short and J 8 bases short, with 16 bases between. Looked up from germline, CDR1 is MNHEY and CDR2 is SMNVEV (reference sequence). The sequenced sample was PBMCs from blood, obtained about 20 months after vaccination. The TCR comes from a man aged 50 to 75 who received an inactivated influenza vaccine. The chain employs TRBV27 and TRBJ2-1, with D perhaps TRBD2 (5 bases). CDR3 sequence reads: CASSPSTAGDEQFF. CDR3 nucleotide sequence: TGTGCCAGCAGTCCTTCGACTGCGGGCGATGAGCAGTTCTTC.